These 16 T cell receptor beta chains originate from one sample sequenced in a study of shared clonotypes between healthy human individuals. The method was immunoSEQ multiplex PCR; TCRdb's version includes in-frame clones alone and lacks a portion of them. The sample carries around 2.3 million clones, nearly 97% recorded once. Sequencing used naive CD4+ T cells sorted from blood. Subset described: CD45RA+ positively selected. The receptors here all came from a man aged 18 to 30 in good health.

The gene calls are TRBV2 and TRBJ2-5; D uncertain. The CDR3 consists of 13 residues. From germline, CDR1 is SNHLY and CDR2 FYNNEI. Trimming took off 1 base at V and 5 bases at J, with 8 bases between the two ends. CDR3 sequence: CASSEESGETQYF. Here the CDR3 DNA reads TGTGCCAGCAGTGAAGAATCCGGGGAGACCCAGTACTTC.

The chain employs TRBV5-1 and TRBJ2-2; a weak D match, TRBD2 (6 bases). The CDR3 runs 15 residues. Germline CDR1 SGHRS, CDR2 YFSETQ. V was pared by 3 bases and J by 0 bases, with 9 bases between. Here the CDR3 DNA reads TGCGCCAGCAGCTGGACTATTACGAACACCGGGGAGCTGTTTTTT. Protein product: CASSWTITNTGELFF.

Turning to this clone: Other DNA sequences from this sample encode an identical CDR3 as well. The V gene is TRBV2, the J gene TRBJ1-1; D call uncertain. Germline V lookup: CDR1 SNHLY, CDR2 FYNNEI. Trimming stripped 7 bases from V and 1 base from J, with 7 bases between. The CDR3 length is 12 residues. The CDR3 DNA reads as TGTGCCAGCACTGCAGGGAACACTGAAGCTTTCTTT. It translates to CASTAGNTEAFF.

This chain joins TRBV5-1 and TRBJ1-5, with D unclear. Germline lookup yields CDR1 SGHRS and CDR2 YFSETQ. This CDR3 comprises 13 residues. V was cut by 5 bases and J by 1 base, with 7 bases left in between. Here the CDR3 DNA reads TGCGCCAGCAGTCCGGCGAGCAATCAGCCCCAGCATTTT. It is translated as CASSPASNQPQHF. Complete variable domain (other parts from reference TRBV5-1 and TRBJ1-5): KAGVTQTPRYLIKTRGQQVTLSCSPISGHRSVSWYQQTPGQGLQFLFEYFSETQRNKGNFPGRFSGRQFSNSRSEMNVSTLELGDSALYLCASSPASNQPQHFGDGTRLSIL.

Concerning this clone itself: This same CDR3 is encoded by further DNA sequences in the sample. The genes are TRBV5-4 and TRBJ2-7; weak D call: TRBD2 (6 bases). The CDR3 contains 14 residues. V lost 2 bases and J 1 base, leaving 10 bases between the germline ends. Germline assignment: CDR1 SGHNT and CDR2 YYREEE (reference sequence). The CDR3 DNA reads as TGTGCCAGCAGCTTAGCGGGCCCTTCCTACGAGCAGTACTTC. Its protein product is CASSLAGPSYEQYF.

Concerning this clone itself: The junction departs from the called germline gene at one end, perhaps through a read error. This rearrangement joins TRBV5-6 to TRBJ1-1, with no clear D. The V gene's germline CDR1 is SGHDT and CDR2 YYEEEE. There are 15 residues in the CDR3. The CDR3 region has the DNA TGTGCCAGCAGCTTGTTGCGATGGGAGAACGCTGAAGCTTTCTTT. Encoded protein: CASSLLRWENAEAFF.

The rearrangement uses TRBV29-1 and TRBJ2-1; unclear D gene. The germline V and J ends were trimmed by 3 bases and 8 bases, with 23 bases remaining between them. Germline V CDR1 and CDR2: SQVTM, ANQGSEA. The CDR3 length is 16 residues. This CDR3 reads CSVDQPRNSWSHEQFF. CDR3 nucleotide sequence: TGCAGCGTTGACCAACCACGGAACTCCTGGTCCCATGAGCAGTTCTTC.

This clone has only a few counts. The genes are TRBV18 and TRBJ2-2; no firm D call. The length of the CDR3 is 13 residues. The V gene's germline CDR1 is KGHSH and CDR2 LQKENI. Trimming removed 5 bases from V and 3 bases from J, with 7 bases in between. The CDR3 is CASSGIHTGELFF. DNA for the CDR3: TGTGCCAGCTCAGGGATCCACACCGGGGAGCTGTTTTTT.

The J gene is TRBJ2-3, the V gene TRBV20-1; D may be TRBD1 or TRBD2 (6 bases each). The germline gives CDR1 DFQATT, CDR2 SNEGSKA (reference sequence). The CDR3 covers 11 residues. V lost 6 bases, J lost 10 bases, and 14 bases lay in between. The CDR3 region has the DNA TGCAGTGCCCCCTTGGGGGGCGCGCAGTATTTT. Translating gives CSAPLGGAQYF.

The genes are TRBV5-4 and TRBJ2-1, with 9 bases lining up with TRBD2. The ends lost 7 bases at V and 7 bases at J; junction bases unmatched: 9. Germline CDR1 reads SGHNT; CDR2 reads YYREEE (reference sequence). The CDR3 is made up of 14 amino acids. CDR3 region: CASRGLAGSNEQFF. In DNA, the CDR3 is TGTGCCAGCCGCGGTCTAGCGGGATCTAATGAGCAGTTCTTC.

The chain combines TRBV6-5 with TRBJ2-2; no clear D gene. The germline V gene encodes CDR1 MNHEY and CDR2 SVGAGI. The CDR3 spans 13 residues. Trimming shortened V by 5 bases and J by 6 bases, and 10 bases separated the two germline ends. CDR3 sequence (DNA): TGTGCCAGCAGTCCTCCTTTTCCCGGGGAGCTGTTTTTT. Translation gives CASSPPFPGELFF.

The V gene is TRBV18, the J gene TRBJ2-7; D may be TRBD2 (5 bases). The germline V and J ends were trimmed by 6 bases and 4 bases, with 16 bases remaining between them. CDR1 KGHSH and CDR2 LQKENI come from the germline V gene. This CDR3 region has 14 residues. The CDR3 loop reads CASSPAEAQYEQYF. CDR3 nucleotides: TGTGCCAGCTCGCCCGCGGAGGCCCAGTACGAGCAGTACTTC.

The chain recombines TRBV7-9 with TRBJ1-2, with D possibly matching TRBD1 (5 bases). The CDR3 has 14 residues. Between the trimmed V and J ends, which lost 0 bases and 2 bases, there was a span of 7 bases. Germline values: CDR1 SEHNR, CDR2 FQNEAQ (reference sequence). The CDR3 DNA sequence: TGTGCCAGCAGCTTAGCAGGGACCAACTATGGCTACACCTTC. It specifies CASSLAGTNYGYTF. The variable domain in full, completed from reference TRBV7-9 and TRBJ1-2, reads DTGVSQNPRHKITKRGQNVTFRCDPISEHNRLYWYRQTLGQGPEFLTYFQNEAQLEKSRLLSDRFSAERPKGSFSTLEIQRTEQGDSAMYLCASSLAGTNYGYTFGSGTRLTVV.

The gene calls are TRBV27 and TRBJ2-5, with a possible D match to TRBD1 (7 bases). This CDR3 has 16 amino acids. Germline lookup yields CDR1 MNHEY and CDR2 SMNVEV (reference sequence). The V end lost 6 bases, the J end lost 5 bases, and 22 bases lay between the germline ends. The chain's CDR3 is CASSQSQGGPQETQYF. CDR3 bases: TGTGCCAGCAGCCAATCTCAGGGGGGCCCCCAGGAGACCCAGTACTTC.

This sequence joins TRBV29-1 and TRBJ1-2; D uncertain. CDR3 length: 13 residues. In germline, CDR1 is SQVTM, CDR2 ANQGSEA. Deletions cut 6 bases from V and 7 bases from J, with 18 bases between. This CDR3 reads CSVTKTISGGYTF. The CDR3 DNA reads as TGCAGCGTCACCAAGACCATTTCCGGTGGCTACACCTTC.

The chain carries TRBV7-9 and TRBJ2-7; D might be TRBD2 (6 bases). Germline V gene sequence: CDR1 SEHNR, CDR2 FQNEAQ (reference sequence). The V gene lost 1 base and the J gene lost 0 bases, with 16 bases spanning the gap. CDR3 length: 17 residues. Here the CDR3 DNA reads TGTGCCAGCAGCTTAGATGGTGGGACTCTAAGCTCCTACGAGCAGTACTTC. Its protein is CASSLDGGTLSSYEQYF.